These 18 T cell receptor beta chains were all obtained from the same sample, sequenced in a study of CD8 T cells in ankylosing spondylitis. TCRdb ran MiXCR on the 5' RACE reads and lists one entry per CDR3 protein. The table has some 180,000 distinct CDR3 sequences, roughly 18% seen once. Specimen: blood, either unsorted or a sorted T cell fraction (not recorded which). These receptors all come from a male donor under 30 with ankylosing spondylitis or in good health (not recorded which).

This clonotype was observed at least ten times. V and J are TRBV7-8 and TRBJ2-3; D is unclear. Between the trimmed V and J ends, which lost 1 base and 6 bases, there was a span of 11 bases. Looked up from germline, CDR1 is SGHVS and CDR2 is FQNEAQ. CDR3 length equals 14 residues. The CDR3 region is CASSLGSLGDTQYF. DNA for the CDR3: TGTGCCAGCAGCTTAGGGTCTCTGGGGGATACGCAGTATTTT.

The chain couples TRBV27 to TRBJ2-7, with D perhaps TRBD1 (6 bases). The CDR3 consists of 14 residues. Germline V gene data show CDR1 as MNHEY and CDR2 as SMNVEV (reference sequence). Trimming took 5 bases from V and 4 from J, leaving 15 bases between them. The CDR3 reads CASSDTGTGYEQYF. The CDR3 DNA reads as TGTGCCAGCAGTGACACAGGGACGGGTTACGAGCAGTACTTC.

This clonotype has at least ten counts. V is TRBV4-1 and J is TRBJ2-3; D remains unclear. The ends were cut back, 1 base at V and 0 bases at J, with 14 bases in the middle. The CDR3 covers 17 residues. CDR1 and CDR2 from the germline V gene are MGHRA and YSYEKL. CDR3 residues: CASSQGPTAASTDTQYF. CDR3 bases: TGCGCCAGCAGCCAAGGCCCCACTGCGGCTAGCACAGATACGCAGTATTTT.

Many counts were recorded for this clonotype. One junction end does not reproduce the germline sequence, and a read error may be involved. This chain connects TRBV12-3 or TRBV12-4 to TRBJ2-4, with 8 bases lining up with TRBD2. The CDR3 has 12 residues. CDR3 protein: CACSLTGGDRDF. The CDR3 DNA is TGTGCCTGCAGTTTGACGGGAGGGGATCGGGACTTC.

Ten or more counts support this clonotype. This chain links TRBV6-2 or TRBV6-3 with TRBJ2-3, with 7 bases identical to TRBD2. Germline lookup yields CDR1 MNHEY and CDR2 SVGEGT. The V gene end was trimmed by 2 bases and the J gene end by 7 bases; junction bases not matched to a gene: 0. The CDR3 is 12 residues long. DNA for the CDR3: TGTGCCAGCAGTTACGGGACTAATACGCAGTATTTT. It is translated as CASSYGTNTQYF.

This rearrangement joins TRBV7-6 to TRBJ2-7, with D perhaps TRBD2 (6 bases). This CDR3 is built from 12 residues. V was cut by 2 bases and J by 5 bases, with 7 bases left in between. Per the germline V gene, CDR1 is SGHVS and CDR2 is FNYEAQ. The CDR3 DNA sequence: TGTGCCAGCAGCTTATCGGGGGACGAGCAGTACGTC. This codes for CASSLSGDEQYV.

This clonotype was picked up many times. CDR3 amino acids: CASSIGLDGTNEKLFF. For the CDR3, the DNA is TGTGCCAGTAGTATCGGCTTGGACGGTACAAATGAAAAACTGTTTTTT. V is TRBV19 and J is TRBJ1-4; D is unclear. Germline V gene data show CDR1 as LNHDA and CDR2 as SQIVND (reference sequence). Trimming left V 3 bases short and J 5 bases short, with 16 bases between. The CDR3 consists of 16 residues. Full variable domain (outside the CDR3, taken from reference TRBV19 and TRBJ1-4): DGGITQSPKYLFRKEGQNVTLSCEQNLNHDAMYWYRQDPGQGLRLIYYSQIVNDFQKGDIAEGYSVSREKKESFPLTVTSAQKNPTAFYLCASSIGLDGTNEKLFFGSGTQLSVL.

This clonotype was seen repeatedly, ten times or more. This sequence joins TRBV20-1 and TRBJ2-7, with 8 bases that match TRBD1. The CDR3 consists of 12 residues. Per germline, CDR1 DFQATT and CDR2 SNEGSKA (reference sequence). Trimming cost V 8 bases and J 4 bases; bases outside gene matches: 7. CDR3 nucleotide sequence: TGCAGTACCCGGACAGGGCTGTACGAGCAGTACTTC. Its translation: CSTRTGLYEQYF.

This clonotype was counted ten times or more. The rearrangement links TRBV20-1 to TRBJ2-5, with 7 bases matching TRBD1. J gave up 2 bases and V 4 bases, and 10 bases lay outside the gene matches. The CDR3 runs to 15 residues. In germline, CDR1 is DFQATT, CDR2 SNEGSKA (reference sequence). In DNA form, the CDR3 reads TGCAGTGCTACCCCTCCGACAGGGCCTCAAGAGACCCAGTACTTC. Its translation: CSATPPTGPQETQYF.

This clonotype showed up many times. J is TRBJ2-4 and V is TRBV7-9; no clear D gene. This CDR3 is 13 amino acids long. Germline CDR1 is SEHNR and CDR2 is FQNEAQ (reference sequence). Trimming pared 5 bases from V and 1 base from J, leaving 6 bases between. The CDR3 spells CASSHQAKNIQYF. For the CDR3, the DNA is TGTGCCAGCAGCCACCAGGCCAAAAACATTCAGTACTTC.

This clonotype was recorded many times. The J gene is TRBJ2-7, the V gene TRBV4-2; TRBD2 might be the D (5 bases). Deletions cut 0 bases from V and 6 bases from J, with 18 bases between. The CDR3 has 16 amino acids. In germline, CDR1 is LGHNA, CDR2 YNFKEQ. The CDR3: CASSQDVRGTYVEQYF. CDR3 coding DNA: TGTGCCAGCAGCCAAGATGTCCGGGGTACCTACGTCGAGCAGTACTTC.

This clonotype appeared many times. The chain couples TRBV3-1 to TRBJ2-1, with TRBD1 identical over 9 bases. Germline V gene lookup returns CDR1 LGHDT and CDR2 YNNKEL (reference sequence). The CDR3 has 14 amino acids. The J segment lost 6 bases and the V segment lost 3 bases, leaving 3 bases of the junction unmatched. The CDR3 DNA is TGTGCCAGCAGCCAGAGGGACAGGGTCAATGAGCAGTTCTTC. Its protein product is CASSQRDRVNEQFF.

The chain combines TRBV27 with TRBJ2-1; 11 bases agree with TRBD2. The CDR3 has 15 amino acids. In germline, CDR1 is MNHEY, CDR2 SMNVEV (reference sequence). The V gene end was trimmed by 8 bases and the J gene end by 4 bases; junction bases not matched to a gene: 7. CDR3 in DNA: TGTGCCAGCGGCAAGACTAGCGGGAAATACAATGAGCAGTTCTTC. It is translated as CASGKTSGKYNEQFF.

This clonotype was detected many times. This chain connects TRBV7-8 to TRBJ2-1; D is unresolved. The CDR3 consists of 14 residues. CDR1 and CDR2 from the germline V gene are SGHVS and FQNEAQ. V lost 5 bases and J lost 9, with 17 bases in between. The CDR3 nucleotides read TGTGCCAGCAGCCATAAGATAGGGCCGGTTGAGCAGTTCTTC. Its translation is CASSHKIGPVEQFF.

This chain joins TRBV7-2 and TRBJ1-1, with 7 positions matching TRBD1. Germline lookup yields CDR1 SGHTA and CDR2 FQGNSA. This CDR3 has 14 residues. The trim removed 7 bases at V and 1 base at J, leaving 6 bases unmatched. In DNA, the CDR3 is TGTGCCAGCATGGAAGGGGGCGCGAACACTGAAGCTTTCTTT. Its translation: CASMEGGANTEAFF.

This clonotype was detected ten times or more. The CDR3 coding sequence is TGTGCCACCAGCAGAGATCCCCTAGGCGATGAGCAGTTCTTC. This codes for CATSRDPLGDEQFF. V is TRBV15 and J is TRBJ2-1, with D unclear. The CDR3 spans 14 residues. Germline CDR1 and CDR2: LNHNV and YYDKDF (reference sequence). The V end lost 0 bases, the J end lost 8 bases, and 11 bases lay between the germline ends.

The DNA for the CDR3 is TGTGCCAGCAGCCAAGAGGAGGGGTCTTACGAGCAGTACTTC. As protein: CASSQEEGSYEQYF. The chain carries TRBV4-2 and TRBJ2-7; D is perhaps TRBD2 (6 bases). The V gene's germline CDR1 is LGHNA and CDR2 YNFKEQ. CDR3 size: 14 residues. The V and J ends lost 0 bases and 4 bases respectively, with 10 bases between them.

This clonotype was counted at least ten times. The rearrangement uses TRBV5-1 and TRBJ2-1; 13 bases are shared with TRBD2. V dropped 5 bases and J dropped 0; count of bases not matched to a gene: 5. This CDR3 comprises 17 residues. Germline loops: CDR1 SGHRS, CDR2 YFSETQ. The DNA for the CDR3 is TGCGCCAGCAGATCGGGACTAGCGGGGTTCTCCTACAATGAGCAGTTCTTC. Residues: CASRSGLAGFSYNEQFF.